This entry features one T cell receptor beta chain sequence. This sample was included in a study of blood T cell repertoires in COVID-19. Study-level background: Sample material is recorded as cDNA or gDNA derived from T cells, B-cell-depleted T cells, or PBMCs.

Sequenced by immunoSEQ multiplex PCR; TCRdb stores in-frame clones only, minus some. This table has around 310,000 clones, nearly 90% appearing once. The CDR3 length is 17 residues. Germline V gives CDR1 LGHDT, CDR2 YNNKEL (reference sequence). Trimming removed 1 base from V and 6 bases from J, with 22 bases in between. The specimen was PBMCs or T cells enriched from blood (not recorded which). This chain uses TRBV3-1 (or the pseudogene TRBV3-2) with TRBJ2-7; D is uncertain. The sequence was collected from a woman in her thirties who had recovered from COVID-19. The CDR3 reads CASSQGVRQPLYSEQYF. CDR3 DNA: TGTGCCAGCAGCCAAGGAGTGCGGCAGCCCCTGTATAGCGAGCAGTACTTC.